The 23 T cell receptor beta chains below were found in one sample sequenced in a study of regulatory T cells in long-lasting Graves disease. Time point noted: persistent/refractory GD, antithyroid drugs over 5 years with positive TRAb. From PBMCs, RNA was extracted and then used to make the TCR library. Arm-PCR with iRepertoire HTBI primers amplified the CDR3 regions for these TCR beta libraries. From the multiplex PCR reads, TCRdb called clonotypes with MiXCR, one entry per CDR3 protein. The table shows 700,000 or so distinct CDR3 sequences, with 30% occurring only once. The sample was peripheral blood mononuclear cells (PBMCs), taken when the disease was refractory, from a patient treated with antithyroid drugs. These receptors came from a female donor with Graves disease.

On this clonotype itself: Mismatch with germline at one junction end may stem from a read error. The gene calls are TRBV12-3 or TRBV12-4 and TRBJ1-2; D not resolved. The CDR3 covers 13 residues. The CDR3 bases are TGTGCCAGCAGTTTAATGGGGAACTATGGCTACGCCTTC. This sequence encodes CASSLMGNYGYAF.

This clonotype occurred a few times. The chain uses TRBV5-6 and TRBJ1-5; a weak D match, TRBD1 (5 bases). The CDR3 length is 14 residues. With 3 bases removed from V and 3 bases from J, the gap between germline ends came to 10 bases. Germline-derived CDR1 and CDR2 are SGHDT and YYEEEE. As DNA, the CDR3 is TGTGCCAGCAGCTCGACAGCGACCAATCAGCCCCAGCATTTT. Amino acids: CASSSTATNQPQHF.

DNA for the CDR3: TGTGCCAGCAGAGTCGTGGGGGCAGAGACCCAGTACTTC. It is translated as CASRVVGAETQYF. This chain connects TRBV6-1 to TRBJ2-5, with D tentatively TRBD1 (6 bases). The CDR3 loop spans 13 amino acids. The germline V gene has CDR1 MNHNS and CDR2 SASEGT. Trimming removed 6 bases at V and 4 bases at J, with 12 bases between.

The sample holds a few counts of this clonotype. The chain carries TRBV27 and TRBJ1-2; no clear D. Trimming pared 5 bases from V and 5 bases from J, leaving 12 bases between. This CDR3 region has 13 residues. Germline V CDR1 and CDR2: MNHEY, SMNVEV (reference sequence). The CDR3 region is CASSIYAGYGYTF. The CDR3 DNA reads TGTGCCAGCAGTATTTACGCGGGGTATGGCTACACCTTC.

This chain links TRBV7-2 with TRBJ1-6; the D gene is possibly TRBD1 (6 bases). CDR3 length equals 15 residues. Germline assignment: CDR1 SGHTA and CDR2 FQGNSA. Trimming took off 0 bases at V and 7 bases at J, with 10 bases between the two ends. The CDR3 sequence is CASSLAGTTNSPLHF. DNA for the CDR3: TGTGCCAGCAGCTTAGCCGGGACAACCAATTCACCCCTCCACTTT.

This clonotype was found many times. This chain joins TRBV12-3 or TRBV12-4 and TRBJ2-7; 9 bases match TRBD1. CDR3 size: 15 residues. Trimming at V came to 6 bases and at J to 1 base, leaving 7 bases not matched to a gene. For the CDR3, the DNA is TGTGCCAGCAGCCGAATACAGGGGGCATCCTACGAGCAGTACTTC. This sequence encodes CASSRIQGASYEQYF.

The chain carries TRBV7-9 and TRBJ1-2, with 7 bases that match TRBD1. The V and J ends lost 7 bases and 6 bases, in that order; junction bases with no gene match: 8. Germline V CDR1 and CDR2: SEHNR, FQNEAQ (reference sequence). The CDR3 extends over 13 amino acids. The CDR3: CASTPRQGDGYTF. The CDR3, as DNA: TGTGCCAGCACCCCCCGACAGGGAGATGGCTACACCTTC.

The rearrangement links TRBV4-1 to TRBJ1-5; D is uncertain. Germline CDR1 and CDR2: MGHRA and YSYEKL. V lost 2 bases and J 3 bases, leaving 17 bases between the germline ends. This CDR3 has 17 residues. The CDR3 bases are TGCGCCAGCAGCCAAACCCCGTGGCCCAATGTCAATCAGCCCCAGCATTTT. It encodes CASSQTPWPNVNQPQHF.

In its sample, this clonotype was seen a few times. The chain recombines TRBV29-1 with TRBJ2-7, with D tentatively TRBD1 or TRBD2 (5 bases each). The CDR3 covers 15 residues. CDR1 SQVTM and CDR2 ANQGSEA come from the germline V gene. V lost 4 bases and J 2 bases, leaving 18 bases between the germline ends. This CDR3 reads CSVVGRGLGPYEQYF. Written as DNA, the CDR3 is TGCAGCGTTGTAGGCCGGGGCCTCGGTCCCTACGAGCAGTACTTC.

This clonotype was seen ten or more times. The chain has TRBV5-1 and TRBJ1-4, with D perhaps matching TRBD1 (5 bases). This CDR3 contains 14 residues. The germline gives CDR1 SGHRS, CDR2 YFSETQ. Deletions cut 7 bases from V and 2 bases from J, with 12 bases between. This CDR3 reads CASARGRTNEKLFF. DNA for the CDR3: TGCGCCAGCGCGAGGGGACGTACTAATGAAAAACTGTTTTTT.

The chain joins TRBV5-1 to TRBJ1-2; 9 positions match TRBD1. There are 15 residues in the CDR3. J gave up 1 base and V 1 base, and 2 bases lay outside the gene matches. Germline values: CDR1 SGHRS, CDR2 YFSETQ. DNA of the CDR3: TGCGCCAGCAGCTTGAGGACAGGGGATAACTATGGCTACACCTTC. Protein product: CASSLRTGDNYGYTF.

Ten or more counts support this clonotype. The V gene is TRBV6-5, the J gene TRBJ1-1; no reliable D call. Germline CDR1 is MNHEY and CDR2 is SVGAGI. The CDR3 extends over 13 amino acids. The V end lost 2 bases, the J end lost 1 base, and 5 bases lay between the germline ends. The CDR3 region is CASSYAGNTEAFF. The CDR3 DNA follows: TGTGCCAGCAGTTACGCGGGGAACACTGAAGCTTTCTTT.

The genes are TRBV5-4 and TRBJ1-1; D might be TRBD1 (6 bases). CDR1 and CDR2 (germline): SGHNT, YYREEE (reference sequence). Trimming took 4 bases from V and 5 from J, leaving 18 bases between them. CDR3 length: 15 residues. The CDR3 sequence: CASSRLVGGGTEAFF. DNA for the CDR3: TGTGCCAGCAGCCGCTTGGTGGGGGGCGGGACTGAAGCTTTCTTT.

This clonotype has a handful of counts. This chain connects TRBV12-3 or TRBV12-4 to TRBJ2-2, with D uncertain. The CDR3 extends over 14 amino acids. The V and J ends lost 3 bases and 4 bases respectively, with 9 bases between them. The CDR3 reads CASSFGQGTGELFF. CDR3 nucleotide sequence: TGTGCCAGCAGTTTTGGGCAAGGCACCGGGGAGCTGTTTTTT.

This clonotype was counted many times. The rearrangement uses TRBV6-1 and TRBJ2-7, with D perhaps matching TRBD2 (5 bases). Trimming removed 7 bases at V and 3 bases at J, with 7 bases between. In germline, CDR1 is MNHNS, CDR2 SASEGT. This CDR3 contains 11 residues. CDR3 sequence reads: CASIRGYEQYF. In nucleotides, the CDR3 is TGTGCCAGCATTCGGGGCTACGAGCAGTACTTC.

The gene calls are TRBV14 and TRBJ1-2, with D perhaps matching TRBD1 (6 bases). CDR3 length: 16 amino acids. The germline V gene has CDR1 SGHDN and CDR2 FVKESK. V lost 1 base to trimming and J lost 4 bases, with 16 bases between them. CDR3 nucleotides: TGTGCCAGCAGCCAAGTGGGACTCAGGGGAACCTATGGCTACACCTTC. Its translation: CASSQVGLRGTYGYTF.

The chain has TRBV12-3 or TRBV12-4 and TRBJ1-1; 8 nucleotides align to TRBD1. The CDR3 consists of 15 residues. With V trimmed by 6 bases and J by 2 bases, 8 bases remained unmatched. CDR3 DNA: TGTGCCAGCAGACCCCAGGGGGCGGGTAACACTGAAGCTTTCTTT. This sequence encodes CASRPQGAGNTEAFF.

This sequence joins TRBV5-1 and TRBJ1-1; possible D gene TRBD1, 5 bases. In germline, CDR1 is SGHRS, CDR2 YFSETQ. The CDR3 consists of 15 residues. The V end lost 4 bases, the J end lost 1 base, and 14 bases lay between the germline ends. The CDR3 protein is CASSPRAGKNTEAFF. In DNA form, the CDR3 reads TGCGCCAGCAGCCCGAGGGCAGGGAAGAACACTGAAGCTTTCTTT. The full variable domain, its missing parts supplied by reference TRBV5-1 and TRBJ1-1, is KAGVTQTPRYLIKTRGQQVTLSCSPISGHRSVSWYQQTPGQGLQFLFEYFSETQRNKGNFPGRFSGRQFSNSRSEMNVSTLELGDSALYLCASSPRAGKNTEAFFGQGTRLTVV.

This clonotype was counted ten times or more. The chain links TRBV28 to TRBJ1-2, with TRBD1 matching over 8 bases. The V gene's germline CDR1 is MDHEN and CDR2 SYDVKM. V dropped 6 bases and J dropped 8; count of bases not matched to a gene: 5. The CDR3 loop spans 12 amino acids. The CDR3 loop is CASRTGVRGYTF. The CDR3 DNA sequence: TGTGCCAGCAGGACAGGGGTACGCGGCTACACCTTC.

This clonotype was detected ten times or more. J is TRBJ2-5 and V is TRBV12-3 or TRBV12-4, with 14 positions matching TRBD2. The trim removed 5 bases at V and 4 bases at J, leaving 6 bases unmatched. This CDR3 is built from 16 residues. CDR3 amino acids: CASSQGLAGDSETQYF. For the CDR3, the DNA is TGTGCCAGCAGTCAGGGACTAGCGGGAGATTCAGAGACCCAGTACTTC.

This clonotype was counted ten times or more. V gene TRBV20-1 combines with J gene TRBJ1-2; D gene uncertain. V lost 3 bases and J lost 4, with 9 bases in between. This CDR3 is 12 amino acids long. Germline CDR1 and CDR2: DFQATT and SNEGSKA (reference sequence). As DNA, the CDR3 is TGCAGTGCTAGTTTGCCATTCTATGGCTACACCTTC. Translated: CSASLPFYGYTF.

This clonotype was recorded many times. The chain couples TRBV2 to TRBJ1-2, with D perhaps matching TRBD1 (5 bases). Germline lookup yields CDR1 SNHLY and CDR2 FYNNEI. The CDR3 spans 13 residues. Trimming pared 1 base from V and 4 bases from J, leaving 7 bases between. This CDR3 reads CASSEVRVYGYTF. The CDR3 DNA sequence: TGTGCCAGCAGTGAAGTCAGGGTCTATGGCTACACCTTC.

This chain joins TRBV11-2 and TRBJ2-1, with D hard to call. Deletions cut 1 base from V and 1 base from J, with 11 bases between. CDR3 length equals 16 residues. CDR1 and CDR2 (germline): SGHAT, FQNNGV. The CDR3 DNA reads TGTGCCAGCAGCTTAGGTGATGGGATGTCCTACAATGAGCAGTTCTTC. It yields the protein CASSLGDGMSYNEQFF.